A selection of T cell receptor beta chains follows, all from one sample in a study of T cell responses to AZD1222 COVID-19 vaccine. Using immunoSEQ multiplex PCR, the repertoire was profiled, and TCRdb retains in-frame clones only, with some absent. The repertoire holds around 99,000 clones, with about 92% as singletons. The input for sequencing was peripheral blood, taken on day 0 of AZD1222 vaccination. The receptor source for this set is an adult in good health. Each CDR3 is given with its conserved first and last residue. A D gene is named only where the DNA matches it firmly. For some rows the clone size is stated as once, few or many, or as a class when expanded; others skip it.

J gene: TRBJ1-1; V gene: TRBV27; clone size: -; D gene: TRBD1; CDR3 DNA: TGTGCCAGCAGTCCCTGGGACAGGGATTACACTGAAGCTTTCTTT; CDR3 protein: CASSPWDRDYTEAFF
J gene: TRBJ2-2; V gene: TRBV9; clone size: -; D gene: -; CDR3 DNA: TGTGCCAGCAGCGTTTGGAGGGGGCTGAGGGCCGGGGAGCTGTTTTTT; CDR3 protein: CASSVWRGLRAGELFF
J gene: TRBJ2-7; V gene: TRBV18; clone size: -; D gene: -; CDR3 DNA: TGTGCCACCGCGGGGACAGCCACTTCCTACGAGCAGTACTTC; CDR3 protein: CATAGTATSYEQYF
J gene: TRBJ2-7; V gene: TRBV30; clone size: once; D gene: -; CDR3 DNA: TGTGCCTGGAGTCGAAGAACACAGGGAGCATCCTACGAGCAGTACTTC; CDR3 protein: CAWSRRTQGASYEQYF
J gene: TRBJ2-1; V gene: TRBV7-3; clone size: few; D gene: TRBD2; CDR3 DNA: TGTGCCAGCAGCTTACCCGGGACTAGCGGGAGAGACCAGTTCTTC; CDR3 protein: CASSLPGTSGRDQFF
J gene: TRBJ2-5; V gene: TRBV11-2; clone size: -; D gene: -; CDR3 DNA: TGTGCCAGCAGCTTAGAAGGGGCGGGGACCCAGTACTTC; CDR3 protein: CASSLEGAGTQYF
J gene: TRBJ2-7; V gene: TRBV13; clone size: -; D gene: -; CDR3 DNA: TGTGCCAGCAGCTTAGCAGTGACACCTCTCTACGAGCAGTACTTC; CDR3 protein: CASSLAVTPLYEQYF
J gene: TRBJ1-1; V gene: TRBV30; clone size: -; D gene: -; CDR3 DNA: TGTGCAGAGAGCAGGGGAAACACTGAAGCTTTCTTT; CDR3 protein: CAESRGNTEAFF
J gene: TRBJ1-4; V gene: TRBV3-1/TRBV3-2; clone size: -; D gene: -; CDR3 DNA: TGTGCCAGCAGCCAAGCTAACAGCTTTAATGAAAAACTGTTTTTT; CDR3 protein: CASSQANSFNEKLFF
J gene: TRBJ2-5; V gene: TRBV19; clone size: -; D gene: -; CDR3 DNA: TGTGCCAGTAGTGGGAAACGGGACACCTACCAAGAGACCCAGTACTTC; CDR3 protein: CASSGKRDTYQETQYF
J gene: TRBJ1-4; V gene: TRBV28; clone size: -; D gene: -; CDR3 DNA: TGTGCCAGCAGACCGAGTCCCCAAGGACCGCCTGATGAAAAACTGTTTTTT; CDR3 protein: CASRPSPQGPPDEKLFF
J gene: TRBJ1-1; V gene: TRBV9; clone size: -; D gene: -; CDR3 DNA: TGTGCCCGCAGCCCAGGGGCGGTGAACACTGAAGCTTTCTTT; CDR3 protein: CARSPGAVNTEAFF
J gene: TRBJ2-4; V gene: TRBV19; clone size: -; D gene: -; CDR3 DNA: TGTGCCAGTAGTATCACAGACCTAGCCAAAAACATTCAGTACTTC; CDR3 protein: CASSITDLAKNIQYF
J gene: TRBJ2-5; V gene: TRBV6-2/TRBV6-3; clone size: -; D gene: TRBD2; CDR3 DNA: TGTGCCAGCAGTTACGATCTAACCGGGACTAGTAGGGAGACCCAGTACTTC; CDR3 protein: CASSYDLTGTSRETQYF
J gene: TRBJ2-2; V gene: TRBV5-1; clone size: -; D gene: -; CDR3 DNA: TGCGCCAGTTACCGAGACCCCGGCGGGGAGCTGTTTTTT; CDR3 protein: CASYRDPGGELFF
J gene: TRBJ1-1; V gene: TRBV28; clone size: -; D gene: -; CDR3 DNA: TGTGCCAGCAGTCGCCCGGACATCAACACTGAAGCTTTCTTT; CDR3 protein: CASSRPDINTEAFF
J gene: TRBJ2-5; V gene: TRBV14; clone size: -; D gene: -; CDR3 DNA: TGTGCCAGCAGCCAAGGACAGCAAGAGACCCAGTACTTC; CDR3 protein: CASSQGQQETQYF
J gene: TRBJ1-4; V gene: TRBV28; clone size: -; D gene: -; CDR3 DNA: TGTGCCAGCAGTTTACGGCAGGGAGCAACTAATGAAAAACTGTTTTTT; CDR3 protein: CASSLRQGATNEKLFF
J gene: TRBJ1-1; V gene: TRBV27; clone size: -; D gene: -; CDR3 DNA: TGTGCCAGCAGTACCTATGGGGGGAGGTTCACTGAAGCTTTCTTT; CDR3 protein: CASSTYGGRFTEAFF
J gene: TRBJ1-5; V gene: TRBV6-1; clone size: few; D gene: -; CDR3 DNA: TGTGCCAGCAGTGAAGGGTTTGGGAATCAGCCCCAGCATTTT; CDR3 protein: CASSEGFGNQPQHF
J gene: TRBJ1-2; V gene: TRBV27; clone size: -; D gene: -; CDR3 DNA: TGTGCCAGCAGCCTACTCCCGGCGGCTACTTCGTTCGGCTACACCTTC; CDR3 protein: CASSLLPAATSFGYTF
J gene: TRBJ2-7; V gene: TRBV12-3/TRBV12-4; clone size: -; D gene: TRBD2; CDR3 DNA: TGTGCCAGCAGCCGCGGGAGCTCCTACGAGCAGTACTTC; CDR3 protein: CASSRGSSYEQYF
J gene: TRBJ2-3; V gene: TRBV6-5; clone size: -; D gene: -; CDR3 DNA: TGTGCCAGCAGTTACGGAGGAGGGGGAACAGATACGCAGTATTTT; CDR3 protein: CASSYGGGGTDTQYF
J gene: TRBJ2-1; V gene: TRBV10-3; clone size: -; D gene: -; CDR3 DNA: TGTGCCATCAGTGAGTCGCAGCGAGTTCACGGGAGACCCTACAATGAGCAGTTCTTC; CDR3 protein: CAISESQRVHGRPYNEQFF
J gene: TRBJ1-3; V gene: TRBV28; clone size: -; D gene: -; CDR3 DNA: TGTGCCACCGTGGGGTACAGCTCTGGAAACACCATATATTTT; CDR3 protein: CATVGYSSGNTIYF
J gene: TRBJ1-1; V gene: TRBV15; clone size: -; D gene: TRBD1; CDR3 DNA: TGTGCCACCAGCAGACTTCGACAGGGGGAAACTGAAGCTTTCTTT; CDR3 protein: CATSRLRQGETEAFF
J gene: TRBJ1-1; V gene: TRBV6-2/TRBV6-3; clone size: few; D gene: -; CDR3 DNA: TGTGCCAGCAGCTATCCCCAGGGTATCTCCACTGAAGCTTTCTTT; CDR3 protein: CASSYPQGISTEAFF
J gene: TRBJ1-4; V gene: TRBV30; clone size: once; D gene: -; CDR3 DNA: TGTGCCTGGAGGTCGCGAGGAGAAAAACTGTTTTTT; CDR3 protein: CAWRSRGEKLFF
J gene: TRBJ2-1; V gene: TRBV24-1; clone size: -; D gene: -; CDR3 DNA: TGTGCCACCAGTCCGGCGAGGGTGACCCACAATGAGCAGTTCTTC; CDR3 protein: CATSPARVTHNEQFF
J gene: TRBJ1-4; V gene: TRBV6-2/TRBV6-3; clone size: -; D gene: -; CDR3 DNA: TGTGCCAGCAGTTCCAGCGAAGATTTTGAAAAACTGTTTTTT; CDR3 protein: CASSSSEDFEKLFF
J gene: TRBJ1-5; V gene: TRBV19; clone size: -; D gene: TRBD1; CDR3 DNA: TGTGCCATTATTATATTTTTACGACGACAGGGGATGTCGAGGACGGGTCAGCCCCAGCATTTT; CDR3 protein: CAIIIFLRRQGMSRTGQPQHF
J gene: TRBJ1-6; V gene: TRBV6-2/TRBV6-3; clone size: -; D gene: -; CDR3 DNA: TGTGCCAGCAGTTACTCGCGGCAGGGAAATTCACCCCTCCACTTT; CDR3 protein: CASSYSRQGNSPLHF
J gene: TRBJ2-1; V gene: TRBV7-2; clone size: few; D gene: -; CDR3 DNA: TGTGCCAGCAGCTCCGGAGGAGGTTTTTCCCGGCAGTTCTTC; CDR3 protein: CASSSGGGFSRQFF
J gene: TRBJ2-2; V gene: TRBV7-9; clone size: -; D gene: -; CDR3 DNA: TGTGCCAGCAGTCCCCCGGGAACGAACACCGGGGAGCTGTTTTTT; CDR3 protein: CASSPPGTNTGELFF
J gene: TRBJ2-3; V gene: TRBV4-1; clone size: -; D gene: TRBD2; CDR3 DNA: TGCGCCAGCAGCCAAGGGCGGGGGGCCCGGACAGATACGCAGTATTTT; CDR3 protein: CASSQGRGARTDTQYF
J gene: TRBJ2-7; V gene: TRBV20-1; clone size: -; D gene: TRBD1; CDR3 DNA: TGCAGTGCTGGGGACAGTTACGAGCAGTACTTC; CDR3 protein: CSAGDSYEQYF
J gene: TRBJ1-2; V gene: TRBV29-1; clone size: few; D gene: -; CDR3 DNA: TGCAGCGTTGGGATGTTGTCAAACTATGGCTACACCTTC; CDR3 protein: CSVGMLSNYGYTF